The 25 T cell receptor beta chains presented below share a single source sample, sequenced in a study of T cell responses to AZD1222 COVID-19 vaccine. Data came from immunoSEQ multiplex PCR; TCRdb stores just in-frame clones and leaves some out. The data show just over 95,000 clones, with 85% to 90% seen just once and around 3.5% held by the top ten. The sample in question was peripheral blood, obtained on day 0 of AZD1222 vaccination. Receptor source: an adult in good health.

The chain combines TRBV7-9 with TRBJ1-2; D gene unclear. Germline V lookup: CDR1 SEHNR, CDR2 FQNEAQ (reference sequence). Between the trimmed V and J ends, which lost 1 base and 4 bases, there was a span of 7 bases. This CDR3 comprises 13 residues. CDR3: CASSLDTSYGYTF. The CDR3 DNA sequence: TGTGCCAGCAGCTTAGACACCTCCTATGGCTACACCTTC.

CDR3 coding DNA: TGTGCCAGCAGTCGAGAGGTGGGGTCGGGGGTTGATACCCAGTACTTC. The encoded protein is CASSREVGSGVDTQYF. The V and J genes are TRBV11-3 and TRBJ2-5; D perhaps matches TRBD2 (6 bases). Per germline, CDR1 SGHNT and CDR2 YENEEA. The CDR3 is 16 residues long. The V end lost 6 bases, the J end lost 8 bases, and 25 bases lay between the germline ends.

The chain is built from TRBV5-1 and TRBJ1-5; D perhaps matches TRBD1 (5 bases). Germline V gives CDR1 SGHRS, CDR2 YFSETQ. V lost 0 bases and J lost 4, with 11 bases in between. This CDR3 region has 15 residues. CDR3 sequence (DNA): TGCGCCAGCAGCTTGGCTGGGGGAATTAATCAGCCCCAGCATTTT. Protein: CASSLAGGINQPQHF. Full variable domain (rest looked up from reference TRBV5-1 and TRBJ1-5): KAGVTQTPRYLIKTRGQQVTLSCSPISGHRSVSWYQQTPGQGLQFLFEYFSETQRNKGNFPGRFSGRQFSNSRSEMNVSTLELGDSALYLCASSLAGGINQPQHFGDGTRLSIL.

V gene TRBV20-1 combines with J gene TRBJ1-1; D gene ambiguous. CDR3 length: 12 amino acids. Trimming removed 7 bases at V and 1 base at J, with 10 bases between. CDR1 is DFQATT, CDR2 SNEGSKA, per germline (reference sequence). The CDR3 DNA sequence: TGCAGTGGTAGTAACCAGAACACTGAAGCTTTCTTT. Residues: CSGSNQNTEAFF.

Concerning this clone: This same CDR3 is encoded by further DNA sequences in the sample. The chain links TRBV5-1 to TRBJ1-1; no clear D. The CDR3 runs to 14 residues. Germline loops: CDR1 SGHRS, CDR2 YFSETQ. V was cut by 0 bases and J by 2 bases, with 8 bases left in between. For the CDR3, the DNA is TGCGCCAGCAGCTTGGTCCCAGGAAACACTGAAGCTTTCTTT. It encodes CASSLVPGNTEAFF.

The CDR3, as DNA: TGTGCCAGCAGCCCTCGTTACCCACCTTATGGCTACACCTTC. Protein sequence: CASSPRYPPYGYTF. This rearrangement joins TRBV7-9 to TRBJ1-2; unclear D gene. The ends were cut back, 5 bases at V and 5 bases at J, with 15 bases in the middle. The CDR3 runs to 14 residues. Germline values: CDR1 SEHNR, CDR2 FQNEAQ (reference sequence).

This clone was seen just once. The chain has TRBV10-3 and TRBJ2-7; D is perhaps TRBD2 (6 bases). Germline lookup yields CDR1 ENHRY and CDR2 SYGVKD. This CDR3 is 16 amino acids long. Trimming removed 2 bases at V and 3 bases at J, with 17 bases between. The CDR3 protein is CAISEPLTGSYYEQYF. In nucleotides, the CDR3 is TGTGCCATCAGTGAGCCCCTAACCGGGAGCTACTACGAGCAGTACTTC.

V usage is TRBV27 and J usage is TRBJ1-5; D unclear. This CDR3 has 13 residues. CDR1 and CDR2 from the germline V gene are MNHEY and SMNVEV (reference sequence). Trimming removed 8 bases at V and 3 bases at J, with 11 bases between. CDR3 protein: CASGFGVNQPQHF. The CDR3 DNA is TGTGCCAGCGGCTTCGGGGTCAATCAGCCCCAGCATTTT.

This sequence joins TRBV15 and TRBJ1-3; the D gene is possibly TRBD1 (6 bases). CDR1 is LNHNV, CDR2 YYDKDF, per germline (reference sequence). CDR3 size: 19 residues. The V end lost 1 base, the J end lost 0 bases, and 19 bases lay between the germline ends. The CDR3 bases are TGTGCCACCAGCAGAGGGTATCTGGGGGCAGGAGACTCTGGAAACACCATATATTTT. Amino acids: CATSRGYLGAGDSGNTIYF.

V gene TRBV7-2 combines with J gene TRBJ1-3; unclear D gene. With 1 base removed from V and 8 bases from J, the gap between germline ends came to 9 bases. Germline V lookup: CDR1 SGHTA, CDR2 FQGNSA. The CDR3 length is 13 residues. The CDR3 loop is CASSLEAGDTIYF. The CDR3 DNA reads TGTGCCAGCAGCTTAGAGGCAGGAGACACCATATATTTT.

This clone was found once. The chain recombines TRBV4-1 with TRBJ1-5; 9 bases are shared with TRBD1. CDR1 is MGHRA, CDR2 YSYEKL, per germline. The CDR3 sequence is 15 residues long. The junction had 6 bases not matched to a gene; V was cut back by 3 bases and J by 6 bases. CDR3 loop: CASSQAGTGFQPQHF. The DNA for the CDR3 is TGCGCCAGCAGCCAGGCCGGGACAGGGTTTCAGCCCCAGCATTTT.

The rearrangement links TRBV5-1 to TRBJ1-1, with a tentative D call TRBD1 (5 bases). The CDR3 has 16 amino acids. V was trimmed by 4 bases and J by 7 bases, leaving 23 bases between them. Germline CDR1 reads SGHRS; CDR2 reads YFSETQ. CDR3 protein: CASSLEGLRGSVEAFF. CDR3 in DNA: TGCGCCAGCAGCCTGGAAGGTTTACGGGGGTCGGTTGAAGCTTTCTTT.

The CDR3 loop reads CASSKGRGETQYF. The CDR3, as DNA: TGTGCCAGCAGCAAAGGAAGGGGGGAGACCCAGTACTTC. V gene TRBV7-2 combines with J gene TRBJ2-5; tentative D call: TRBD1 (6 bases). CDR3 size: 13 residues. Germline CDR1 and CDR2: SGHTA and FQGNSA. The germline V and J ends were trimmed by 5 bases and 5 bases, with 12 bases remaining between them.

The rearrangement links TRBV5-8 to TRBJ2-7; D ambiguous. The CDR3 loop spans 14 amino acids. Germline V lookup: CDR1 SGHTS, CDR2 YDEGEE. Trimming removed 6 bases from V and 7 bases from J, with 20 bases in between. The CDR3 is CASNIGRKGSEQYF. For the CDR3, the DNA is TGTGCCAGCAACATTGGCCGAAAGGGAAGTGAGCAGTACTTC.

The rearrangement joins TRBV4-1 to TRBJ2-1; 8 bases match TRBD2. Germline CDR1 is MGHRA and CDR2 is YSYEKL. J was trimmed by 10 bases and V by 0 bases; bases with no gene match: 11. The CDR3 sequence is 16 residues long. CDR3 DNA: TGCGCCAGCAGCCAAGATCTACGGGGGGGCTGGGGCGAGCAGTTCTTC. This gives the protein CASSQDLRGGWGEQFF.

This chain joins TRBV19 and TRBJ1-3, with D perhaps matching TRBD1 (5 bases). The germline V gene has CDR1 LNHDA and CDR2 SQIVND (reference sequence). Trimming removed 5 bases at V and 0 bases at J, with 11 bases between. The CDR3 is 15 amino acids. The CDR3 DNA is TGTGCCAGTAGTCCCCGGGGCCTCTCTGGAAACACCATATATTTT. Translated: CASSPRGLSGNTIYF.

This clone was seen just once. The V and J genes are TRBV28 and TRBJ1-5, with 7 bases lining up with TRBD1. Trimming removed 4 bases from V and 7 bases from J; junction bases left unmatched: 7. The CDR3 contains 14 residues. In germline, CDR1 is MDHEN, CDR2 SYDVKM. CDR3: CASSSTGVRQPQHF. The CDR3 nucleotides read TGTGCCAGCAGTTCTACAGGGGTTCGGCAGCCCCAGCATTTT.

CDR3 nucleotides: TGTGCCAGCAGCTTGACAGAATACTTCGGTAGGGGCTACACCTTC. Encoded protein: CASSLTEYFGRGYTF. This chain joins TRBV5-6 and TRBJ1-2; D call uncertain. Germline lookup yields CDR1 SGHDT and CDR2 YYEEEE. The germline V and J ends were trimmed by 1 base and 8 bases, with 18 bases remaining between them. The CDR3 runs to 15 residues.

The gene calls are TRBV4-3 and TRBJ1-4, with unresolved D. The CDR3 is made up of 13 amino acids. V was shortened by 0 bases and J by 8 bases, with 7 bases between the two germline ends. Germline V gene data show CDR1 as LGHNA and CDR2 as YSLEER. CDR3: CASSQDYREKLFF. CDR3 nucleotides: TGCGCCAGCAGCCAAGATTATCGGGAAAAACTGTTTTTT.

This sequence joins TRBV5-6 and TRBJ2-2; D is possibly TRBD1 or TRBD2 (5 bases each). The CDR3 sequence is 15 residues long. The ends were cut back, 0 bases at V and 6 bases at J, with 12 bases in the middle. CDR1 and CDR2 from the germline V gene are SGHDT and YYEEEE. The CDR3 sequence: CASSLVGVKAGELFF. CDR3 sequence (DNA): TGTGCCAGCAGCTTGGTGGGGGTGAAGGCCGGGGAGCTGTTTTTT.

The V call is TRBV29-1, the J call TRBJ2-1; the D gene is possibly TRBD1 (6 bases). Trimming removed 6 bases at V and 8 bases at J, with 26 bases between. The CDR3 is 16 amino acids. Per germline, CDR1 SQVTM and CDR2 ANQGSEA. CDR3 coding DNA: TGCAGCGTGAACCAACGGGACGGAACTTGGGGGCATGAGCAGTTCTTC. Residues: CSVNQRDGTWGHEQFF.

The V gene is TRBV10-2, the J gene TRBJ2-7; D may be TRBD1 or TRBD2 (6 bases each). Trimming pared 8 bases from V and 3 bases from J, leaving 8 bases between. Germline CDR1 WSHSY, CDR2 SAAADI. This CDR3 is 11 amino acids long. CDR3 bases: TGCGCCAGCGAGGGGGGCTACGAGCAGTACTTC. This translates into CASEGGYEQYF.

The V call is TRBV14, the J call TRBJ1-1; maybe TRBD1 (5 bases). Germline assignment: CDR1 SGHDN and CDR2 FVKESK. The CDR3 runs 13 residues. V was clipped by 4 bases and J by 8 bases, with 14 bases between them. For the CDR3, the DNA is TGTGCCAGCAGCCTCCTCATGGGGGGGGAAGCTTTCTTT. Encoded protein: CASSLLMGGEAFF.

The sample holds one count of this clone. The CDR3 DNA reads TGTGCCAGCAGTTTAATTAACGCTGAAGCTTTCTTT. Translating gives CASSLINAEAFF. The chain links TRBV12-3 or TRBV12-4 to TRBJ1-1; no definite D call. Trimming left V 2 bases short and J 6 bases short, with 7 bases between. This CDR3 has 12 amino acids.

The J gene is TRBJ1-1, the V gene TRBV21-1. TRBV21-1 is a documented pseudogene. This CDR3 contains 15 residues. The CDR3 loop reads CARLRGEGACTEAFF. The CDR3 coding sequence is TGTGCCAGGTTGAGAGGGGAGGGGGCCTGTACTGAAGCTTTCTTT.